This T cell receptor (beta chain) came from a study of blood T cell repertoires in COVID-19. Study summary: The samples span acute and convalescent COVID-19 from the United States, Italy and Spain. Sources were T cells, B-cell-depleted T cells, or PBMCs; the material itself was cDNA or gDNA.

In the original workflow: From reference gene primer amplification, estimates of nucleated cell counts were derived. Sequenced by immunoSEQ multiplex PCR; TCRdb stores in-frame clones only, minus some. V and J calls plus clone size are reproduced from that table; the DNA served to infer D and trimming. The sample consists of approximately 440,000 clones, 75% to 90% of them appearing once. The germline V and J ends were trimmed by 2 bases and 6 bases, with 30 bases remaining between them. Germline assignment: CDR1 PRHDT and CDR2 FYEKMQ (reference sequence). The CDR3 contains 20 residues. Adults between roughly 18 and 95 years of age took part from about two dozen US areas.

This sequence was found in a woman in her late teens or twenties who had recovered from COVID-19. The V gene is TRBV13, the J gene TRBJ2-3; tentatively, D is TRBD2 (6 bases). Sequenced material: PBMCs or T cells enriched from blood (not recorded which). As DNA, the CDR3 is TGTGCCAGCAGCTTATTGGGGGGTTTCCTAGGTTCGGATCACTCGGATACGCAGTATTTT. Encoded protein: CASSLLGGFLGSDHSDTQYF.